A single sample gave rise to the 2 T cell receptor beta chains below, sequenced in a study of monozygotic twins with inflammatory bowel disease. TCRdb reanalyzed the 5' RACE reads and collapses them to one entry per CDR3 protein, without DNA. Its clone listing holds about 380,000 distinct CDR3 sequences. The source material was blood. The receptors originated from a human donor with ulcerative colitis or Crohn's disease, or a healthy co-twin of an affected twin (not recorded which).

This chain uses TRBV3-1 with TRBJ1-1. The length of the CDR3 is 13 residues. Germline loops: CDR1 LGHDT, CDR2 YNNKEL (reference sequence). CDR3: CASSQDHRIEAFF.

The gene calls are TRBV7-8 and TRBJ2-2; TCRdb lists TRBD1, though no DNA is available to test this call. The CDR3 has 15 residues. Per the germline V gene, CDR1 is SGHVS and CDR2 is FQNEAQ. The CDR3 reads CASSGRDHPNGELFF. Full variable domain (rest looked up from reference TRBV7-8 and TRBJ2-2): GAGVSQSPRYKVAKRGQDVALRCDPISGHVSLFWYQQALGQGPEFLTYFQNEAQLDKSGLPSDRFFAERPEGSVSTLKIQRTQQEDSAVYLCASSGRDHPNGELFFGEGSRLTVL.